The clone carrying this TCR beta chain was seen repeatedly, ten times or more. What it binds is not known. Stated time point: newly diagnosed GD, antithyroid drugs for less than 3 months. There was RNA extracted from PBMCs, and the TCR library was made from it. The record originates from a study of regulatory T cells in long-lasting Graves disease. Study-wide results and limits: Graves' patients with persistent disease showed TCR diversity lower than patients newly diagnosed.

Arm-PCR of CDR3 regions and iRepertoire HTBI primers were used to build TCR beta libraries. TCRdb ran MiXCR on the multiplex PCR reads and lists one entry per CDR3 protein. This table has about 220,000 distinct CDR3 sequences, around a fifth appearing once. The same data also went into a second study, on T cells in Graves' hyperthyroidism and ophthalmopathy. Turning to that study: Initially, a first-round RT-PCR of the TCR CDR3 employed the HTBI primer set. Among clonotypes expanded in thyroid above 0.001, most were also found in blood.

The receptor's source is a woman aged 30 to 39 with Graves disease. Sequencing used peripheral blood mononuclear cells (PBMCs), obtained at new diagnosis, from a patient treated with antithyroid drugs.

The CDR3 spells CASSLDGDRENTEAFF. In DNA, the CDR3 is TGTGCCAGCAGCTTAGATGGGGACAGGGAGAACACTGAAGCTTTCTTT. The chain uses TRBV11-3 and TRBJ1-1; 9 bases align to TRBD1. J gave up 1 base and V 0 bases, and 3 bases lay outside the gene matches. The CDR3 is made up of 16 amino acids. Looked up from germline, CDR1 is SGHNT and CDR2 is YENEEA.